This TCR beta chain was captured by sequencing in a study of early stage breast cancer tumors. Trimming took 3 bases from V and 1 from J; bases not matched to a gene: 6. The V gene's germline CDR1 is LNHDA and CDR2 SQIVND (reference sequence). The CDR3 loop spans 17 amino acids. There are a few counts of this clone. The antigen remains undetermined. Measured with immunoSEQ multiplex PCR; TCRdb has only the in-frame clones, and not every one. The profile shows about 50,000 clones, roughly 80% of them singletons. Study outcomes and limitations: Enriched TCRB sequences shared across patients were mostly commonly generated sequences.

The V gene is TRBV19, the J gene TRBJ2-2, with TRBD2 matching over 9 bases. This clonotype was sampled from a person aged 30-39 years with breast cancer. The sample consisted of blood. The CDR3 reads CASSMREGAVNTGELFF. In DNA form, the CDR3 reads TGTGCCAGTAGTATGCGGGAGGGGGCGGTGAACACCGGGGAGCTGTTTTTT. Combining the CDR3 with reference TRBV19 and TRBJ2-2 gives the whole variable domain DGGITQSPKYLFRKEGQNVTLSCEQNLNHDAMYWYRQDPGQGLRLIYYSQIVNDFQKGDIAEGYSVSREKKESFPLTVTSAQKNPTAFYLCASSMREGAVNTGELFFGEGSRLTVL.